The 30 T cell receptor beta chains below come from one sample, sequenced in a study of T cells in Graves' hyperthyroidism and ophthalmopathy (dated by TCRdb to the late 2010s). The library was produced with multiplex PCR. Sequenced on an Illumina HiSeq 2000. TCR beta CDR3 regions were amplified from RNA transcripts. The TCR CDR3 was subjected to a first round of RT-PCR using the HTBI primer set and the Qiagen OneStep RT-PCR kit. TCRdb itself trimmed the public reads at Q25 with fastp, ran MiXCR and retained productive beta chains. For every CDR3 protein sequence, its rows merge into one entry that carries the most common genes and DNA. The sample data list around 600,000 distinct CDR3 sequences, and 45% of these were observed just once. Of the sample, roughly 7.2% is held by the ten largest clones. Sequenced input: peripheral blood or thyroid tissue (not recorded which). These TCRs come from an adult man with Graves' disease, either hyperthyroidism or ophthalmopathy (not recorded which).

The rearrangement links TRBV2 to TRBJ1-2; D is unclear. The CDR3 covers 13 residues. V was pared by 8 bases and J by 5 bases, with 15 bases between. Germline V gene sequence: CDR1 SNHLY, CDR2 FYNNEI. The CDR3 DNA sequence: TGTGCCAGCTCACCATTCGCGGAGTATGGCTACACCTTC. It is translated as CASSPFAEYGYTF.

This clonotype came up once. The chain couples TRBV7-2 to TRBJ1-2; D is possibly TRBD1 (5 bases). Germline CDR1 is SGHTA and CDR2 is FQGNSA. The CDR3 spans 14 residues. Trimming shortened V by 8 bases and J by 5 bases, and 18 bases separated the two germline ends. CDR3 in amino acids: CASAPGGGDYGYTF. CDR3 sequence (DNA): TGTGCCAGCGCCCCCGGGGGAGGAGATTATGGCTACACCTTC.

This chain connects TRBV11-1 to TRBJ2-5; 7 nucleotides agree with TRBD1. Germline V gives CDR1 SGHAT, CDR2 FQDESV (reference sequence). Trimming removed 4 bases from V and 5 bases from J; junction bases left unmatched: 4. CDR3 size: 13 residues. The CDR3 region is CASSSDRAETQYF. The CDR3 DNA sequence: TGTGCCAGCAGCTCCGACAGGGCGGAGACCCAGTACTTC.

The CDR3 sequence: CSVEDRPSAFADTQYF. As DNA, the CDR3 is TGCAGCGTTGAAGATCGGCCTAGCGCTTTCGCAGATACGCAGTATTTT. The chain has TRBV29-1 and TRBJ2-3; D perhaps matches TRBD2 (6 bases). This CDR3 is 16 amino acids long. V lost 0 bases and J lost 4, with 17 bases in between. Per the germline V gene, CDR1 is SQVTM and CDR2 is ANQGSEA.

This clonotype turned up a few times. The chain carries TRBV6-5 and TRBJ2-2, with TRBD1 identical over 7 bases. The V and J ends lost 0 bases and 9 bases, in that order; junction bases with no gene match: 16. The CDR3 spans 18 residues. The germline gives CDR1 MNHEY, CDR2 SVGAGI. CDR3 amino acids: CASSYSNPAGTAFRELFF. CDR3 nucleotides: TGTGCCAGCAGTTACTCGAATCCAGCCGGGACAGCATTCCGGGAGCTGTTTTTT.

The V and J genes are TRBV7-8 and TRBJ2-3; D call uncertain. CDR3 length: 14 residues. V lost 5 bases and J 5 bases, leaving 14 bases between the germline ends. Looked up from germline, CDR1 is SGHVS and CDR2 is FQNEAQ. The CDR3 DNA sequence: TGTGCCAGCAGCCCCCCACCGATAGGAGATACGCAGTATTTT. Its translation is CASSPPPIGDTQYF.

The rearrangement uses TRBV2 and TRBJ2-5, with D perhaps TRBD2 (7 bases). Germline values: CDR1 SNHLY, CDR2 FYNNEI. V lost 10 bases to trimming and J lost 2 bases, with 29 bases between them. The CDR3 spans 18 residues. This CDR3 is CATTGGLVEGEGQETQYF. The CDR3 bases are TGTGCCACCACCGGGGGGCTCGTTGAAGGTGAGGGACAAGAGACCCAGTACTTC.

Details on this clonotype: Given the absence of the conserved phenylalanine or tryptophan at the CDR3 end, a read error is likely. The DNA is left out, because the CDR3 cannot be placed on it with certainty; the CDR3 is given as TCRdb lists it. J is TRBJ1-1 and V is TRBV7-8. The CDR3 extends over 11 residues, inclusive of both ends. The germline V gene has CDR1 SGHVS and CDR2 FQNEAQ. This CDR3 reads CASSSARTANY.

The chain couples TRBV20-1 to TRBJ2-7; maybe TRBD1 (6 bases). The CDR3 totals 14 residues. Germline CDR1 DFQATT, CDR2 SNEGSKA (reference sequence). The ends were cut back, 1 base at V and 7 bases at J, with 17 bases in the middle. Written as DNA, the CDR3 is TGCAGTGCTAGAGCAGGGGCTTCCCCGGCGGAGCAGTACTTC. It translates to CSARAGASPAEQYF.

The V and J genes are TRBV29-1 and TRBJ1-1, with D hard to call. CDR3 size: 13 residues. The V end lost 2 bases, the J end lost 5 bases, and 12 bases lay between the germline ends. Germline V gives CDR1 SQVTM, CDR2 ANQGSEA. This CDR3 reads CSVERRAGTEAFF. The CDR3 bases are TGCAGCGTTGAACGGAGGGCCGGAACTGAAGCTTTCTTT. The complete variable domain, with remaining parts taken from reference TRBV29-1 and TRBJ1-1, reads SAVISQKPSRDICQRGTSLTIQCQVDSQVTMMFWYRQQPGQSLTLIATANQGSEATYESGFVIDKFPISRPNLTFSTLTVSNMSPEDSSIYLCSVERRAGTEAFFGQGTRLTVV.

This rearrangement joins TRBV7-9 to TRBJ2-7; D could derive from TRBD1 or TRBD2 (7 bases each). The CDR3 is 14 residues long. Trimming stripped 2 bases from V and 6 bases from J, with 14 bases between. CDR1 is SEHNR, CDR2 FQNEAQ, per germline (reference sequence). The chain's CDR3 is CASSLRQGGFEQYF. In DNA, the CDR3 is TGTGCCAGCAGCTTAAGGCAGGGGGGGTTCGAGCAGTACTTC.

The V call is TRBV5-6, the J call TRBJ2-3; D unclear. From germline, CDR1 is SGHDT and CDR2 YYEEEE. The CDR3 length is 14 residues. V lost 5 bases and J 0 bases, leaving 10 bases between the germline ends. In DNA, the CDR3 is TGTGCCAGCAGGCCGAGAGAAAGCACAGATACGCAGTATTTT. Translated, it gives CASRPRESTDTQYF.

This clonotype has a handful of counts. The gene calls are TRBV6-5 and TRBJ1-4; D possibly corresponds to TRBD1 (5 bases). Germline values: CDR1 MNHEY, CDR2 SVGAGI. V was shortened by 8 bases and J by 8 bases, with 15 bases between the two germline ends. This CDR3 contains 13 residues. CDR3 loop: CASGWGMREKLFF. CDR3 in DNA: TGTGCCAGCGGTTGGGGGATGAGAGAAAAACTGTTTTTT.

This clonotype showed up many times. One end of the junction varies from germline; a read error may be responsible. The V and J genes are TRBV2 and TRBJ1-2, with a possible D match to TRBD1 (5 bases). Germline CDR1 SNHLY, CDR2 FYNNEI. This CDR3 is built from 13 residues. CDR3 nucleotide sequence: TGCGCCAGCAGTGAGTCGGGGGGAGCAGGCTACACCTTC. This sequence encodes CASSESGGAGYTF.

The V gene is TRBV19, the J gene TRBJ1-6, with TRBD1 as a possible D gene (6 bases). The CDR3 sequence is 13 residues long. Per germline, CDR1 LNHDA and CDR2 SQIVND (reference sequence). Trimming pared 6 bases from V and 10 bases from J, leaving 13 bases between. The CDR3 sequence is CASRGPRGSPLHF. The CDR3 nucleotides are TGTGCCAGTAGGGGCCCTAGGGGGTCACCCCTCCACTTT.

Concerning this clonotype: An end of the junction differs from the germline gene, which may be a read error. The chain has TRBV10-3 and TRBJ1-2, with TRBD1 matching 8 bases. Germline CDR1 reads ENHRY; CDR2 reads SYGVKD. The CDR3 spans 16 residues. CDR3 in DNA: TGTGCCAGCAGTTACTCCCCCGGACAGGGATACTATGGCTACACCTTC. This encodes CASSYSPGQGYYGYTF.

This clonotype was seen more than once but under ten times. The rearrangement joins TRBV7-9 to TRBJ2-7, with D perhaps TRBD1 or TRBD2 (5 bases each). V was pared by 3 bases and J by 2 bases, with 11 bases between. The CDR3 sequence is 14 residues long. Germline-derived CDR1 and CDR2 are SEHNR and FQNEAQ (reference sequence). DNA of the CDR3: TGTGCCAGCAGCTTTGGGGACGGGGCCTACGAGCAGTACTTC. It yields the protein CASSFGDGAYEQYF.

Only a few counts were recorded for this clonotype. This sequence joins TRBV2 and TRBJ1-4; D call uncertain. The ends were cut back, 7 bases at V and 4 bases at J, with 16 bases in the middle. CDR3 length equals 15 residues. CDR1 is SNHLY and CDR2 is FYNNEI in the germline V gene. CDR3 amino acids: CASTQQRAINEKLFF. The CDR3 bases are TGTGCCAGCACCCAACAGAGGGCTATTAATGAAAAACTGTTTTTT.

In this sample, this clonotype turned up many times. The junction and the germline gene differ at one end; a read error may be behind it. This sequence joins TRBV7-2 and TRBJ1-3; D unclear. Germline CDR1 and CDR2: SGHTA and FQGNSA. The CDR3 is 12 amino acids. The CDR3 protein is CASSLPGNTTYF. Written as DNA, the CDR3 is TGTGCCAGCAGCTTACCTGGAAACACCACATATTTT. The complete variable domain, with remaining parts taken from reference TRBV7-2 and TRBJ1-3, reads GAGVSQSPSNKVTEKGKDVELRCDPISGHTALYWYRQSLGQGLEFLIYFQGNSAPDKSGLPSDRFSAERTGGSVSTLTIQRTQQEDSAVYLCASSLPGNTTYFGEGSWLTVV.

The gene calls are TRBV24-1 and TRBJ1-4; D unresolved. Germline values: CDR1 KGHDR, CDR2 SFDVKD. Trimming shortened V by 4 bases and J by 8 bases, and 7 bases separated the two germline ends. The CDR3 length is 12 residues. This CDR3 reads CATSDHGEKLFF. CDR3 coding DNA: TGTGCCACCAGTGACCACGGGGAAAAACTGTTTTTT.

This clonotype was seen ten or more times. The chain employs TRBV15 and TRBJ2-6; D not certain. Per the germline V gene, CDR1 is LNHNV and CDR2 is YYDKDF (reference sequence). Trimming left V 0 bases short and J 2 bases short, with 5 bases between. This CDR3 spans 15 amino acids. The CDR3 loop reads CATSRDRAGANVLTF. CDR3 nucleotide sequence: TGTGCCACCAGCAGAGATAGGGCTGGGGCCAACGTCCTGACTTTC.

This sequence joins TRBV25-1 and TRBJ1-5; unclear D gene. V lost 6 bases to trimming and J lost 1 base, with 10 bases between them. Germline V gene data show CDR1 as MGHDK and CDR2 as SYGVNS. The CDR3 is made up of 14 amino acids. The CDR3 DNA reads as TGTGCCAGCAGGGACGTTTGGAGCAATCAGCCCCAGCATTTT. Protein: CASRDVWSNQPQHF. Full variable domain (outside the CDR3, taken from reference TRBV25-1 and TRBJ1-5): EADIYQTPRYLVIGTGKKITLECSQTMGHDKMYWYQQDPGMELHLIHYSYGVNSTEKGDLSSESTVSRIRTEHFPLTLESARPSHTSQYLCASRDVWSNQPQHFGDGTRLSIL.

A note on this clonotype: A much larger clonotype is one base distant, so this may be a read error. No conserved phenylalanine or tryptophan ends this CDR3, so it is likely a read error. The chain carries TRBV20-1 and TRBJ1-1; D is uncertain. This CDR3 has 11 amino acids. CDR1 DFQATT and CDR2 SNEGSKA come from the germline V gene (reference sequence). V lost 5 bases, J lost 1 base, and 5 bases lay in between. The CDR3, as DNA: TGCAGTGCTGCCGGGAACACTGAAGCTTTCCTT. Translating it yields CSAAGNTEAFL.

The CDR3: CSARPTTSGGKETQYF. The CDR3 DNA sequence: TGCAGTGCTAGGCCGACGACTAGCGGGGGAAAAGAGACCCAGTACTTC. The chain recombines TRBV20-1 with TRBJ2-5, with 12 bases aligning to TRBD2. This CDR3 region has 16 residues. With 3 bases clipped from V and 3 bases from J, the junction kept 8 bases outside the gene matches. Germline V gives CDR1 DFQATT, CDR2 SNEGSKA (reference sequence).

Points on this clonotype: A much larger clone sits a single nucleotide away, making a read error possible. CDR3 region: CASSQGQTNSPLHF. DNA of the CDR3: TGTGCCAGCAGCCAGGGACAGACTAATTCACCCCTCCACTTT. The rearrangement uses TRBV9 and TRBJ1-6; 7 nucleotides line up with TRBD1. The CDR3 runs to 14 residues. In germline, CDR1 is SGDLS, CDR2 YYNGEE. V trimming: 4 bases; J trimming: 6 bases; junction bases outside the gene matches: 4.

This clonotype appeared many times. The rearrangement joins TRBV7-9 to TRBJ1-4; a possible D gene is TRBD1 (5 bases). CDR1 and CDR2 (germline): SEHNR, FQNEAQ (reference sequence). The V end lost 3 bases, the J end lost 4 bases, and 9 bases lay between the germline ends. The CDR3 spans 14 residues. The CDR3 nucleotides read TGTGCCAGCAGCTTTCGACAGATTAATGAAAAACTGTTTTTT. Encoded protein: CASSFRQINEKLFF.

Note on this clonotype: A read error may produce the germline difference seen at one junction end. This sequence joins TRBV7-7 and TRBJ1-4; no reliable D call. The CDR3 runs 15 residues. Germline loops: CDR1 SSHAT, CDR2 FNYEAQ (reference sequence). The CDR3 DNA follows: TGTGCTAGCAGCTTAGTTCACGGGAACACTGAAAAACTGTTTTTT. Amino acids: CASSLVHGNTEKLFF.

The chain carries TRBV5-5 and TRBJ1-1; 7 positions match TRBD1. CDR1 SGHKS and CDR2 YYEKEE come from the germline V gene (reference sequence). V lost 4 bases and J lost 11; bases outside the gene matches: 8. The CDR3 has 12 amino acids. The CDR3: CASSPRQGWAFF. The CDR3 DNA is TGTGCCAGCAGCCCCCGACAGGGATGGGCTTTCTTT.

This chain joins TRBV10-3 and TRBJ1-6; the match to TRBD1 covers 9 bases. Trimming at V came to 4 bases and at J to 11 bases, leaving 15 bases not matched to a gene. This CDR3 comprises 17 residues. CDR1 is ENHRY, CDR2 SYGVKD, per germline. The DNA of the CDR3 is TGTGCCATCAGTGGCACAGGGGCCGGGACAGGGTCCCCACCCCTCCACTTT. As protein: CAISGTGAGTGSPPLHF.

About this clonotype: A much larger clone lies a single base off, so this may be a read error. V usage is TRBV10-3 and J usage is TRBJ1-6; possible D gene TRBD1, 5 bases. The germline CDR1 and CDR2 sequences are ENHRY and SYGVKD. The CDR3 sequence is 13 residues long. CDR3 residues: CAIADRHYSPPHF. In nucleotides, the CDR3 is TGTGCCATTGCTGACAGACACTATTCACCCCCCCACTTT.